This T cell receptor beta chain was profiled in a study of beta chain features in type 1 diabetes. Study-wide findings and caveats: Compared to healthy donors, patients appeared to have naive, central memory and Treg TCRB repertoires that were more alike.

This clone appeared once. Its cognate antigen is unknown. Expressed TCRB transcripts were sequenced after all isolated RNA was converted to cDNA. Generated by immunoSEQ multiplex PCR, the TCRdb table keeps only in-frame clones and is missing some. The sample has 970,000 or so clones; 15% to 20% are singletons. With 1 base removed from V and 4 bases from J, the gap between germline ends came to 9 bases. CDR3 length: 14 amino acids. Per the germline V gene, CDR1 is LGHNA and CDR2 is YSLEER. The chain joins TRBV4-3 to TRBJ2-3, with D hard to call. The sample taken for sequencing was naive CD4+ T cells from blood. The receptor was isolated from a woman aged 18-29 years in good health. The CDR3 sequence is CASSQAVLADTQYF. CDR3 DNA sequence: TGCGCCAGCAGCCAAGCGGTACTGGCAGATACGCAGTATTTT.